This is a list of T cell receptor beta chains from one sample in a study of cytomegalovirus exposure and HLA in healthy donors. Clones were read by immunoSEQ multiplex PCR, and TCRdb kept only the in-frame ones, dropping some. This table holds 90,000 or so clones, roughly four fifths found once. Sequenced material: PBMCs. Receptor source: a man aged 25 to 40 in good health and CMV-seropositive. CDR3s include the opening cysteine and the closing phenylalanine or tryptophan. D genes are given only for firm matches. A row's size may be missing; if present it is once, few, many or a size class.

TRBV18	few	TRBJ1-2	-	TGTGCCAGCTCACCAGTTTCGGGGACAAAGACCTATGGCTACACCTTC	CASSPVSGTKTYGYTF
TRBV27	-	TRBJ2-2	-	TGTGCCAGCAGTCCACAAGATTACCACCTCACCGGGGAGCTGTTTTTT	CASSPQDYHLTGELFF
TRBV6-5	-	TRBJ2-7	TRBD2	TGTGCCAGCAGTTGGGGACTAGGGCCCTACGAGCAGTACTTC	CASSWGLGPYEQYF
TRBV27	-	TRBJ1-1	-	TGTGCCAGCAGTTTAGGGCGGAACACTGAAGCTTTCTTT	CASSLGRNTEAFF
TRBV2	-	TRBJ2-7	-	TGTGCCAGCAGTGGGCCCTCCCCGTACGAGCAGTACTTC	CASSGPSPYEQYF
TRBV21-1	-	TRBJ2-5	-	TGTGCCAGCAGCATCGGAGAAGAGACCCAGTACTTC	CASSIGEETQYF
TRBV7-6	-	TRBJ1-4	-	TGTGCCAGCAGCTTATCCTGGACCGGGGGAAAACTGTTTTTT	CASSLSWTGGKLFF
TRBV19	-	TRBJ1-2	TRBD1	TGTGCCAGTAGTATTGCACGCTCCGGGACAGAAGTGGGAGGCTACACCTTC	CASSIARSGTEVGGYTF
TRBV5-1	once	TRBJ2-7	TRBD1	TGCGCCAGCGGCGAAAAGATGACAGGGGCGGTTATTGGGAACCTCTACGAGCAGTACTTC	CASGEKMTGAVIGNLYEQYF
TRBV4-1	few	TRBJ2-6	-	TGCGCCAGCAGCCAAGATTACGGCTCTGGGGCCAACGTCCTGACTTTC	CASSQDYGSGANVLTF
TRBV27	once	TRBJ2-1	TRBD2	TGTGCCAGCAGTTTATCTAGCGGGATCTCCTACAATGAGCAGTTCTTC	CASSLSSGISYNEQFF
TRBV19	-	TRBJ2-6	-	TGTGCCAGTAGTAATTCAGGGTTGGGGGCCAACGTCCTGACTTTC	CASSNSGLGANVLTF
TRBV6-6	-	TRBJ1-1	TRBD1	TGTGCCAGCAGTTACCGCGCTGGGGACAGGAACACTGAAGCTTTCTTT	CASSYRAGDRNTEAFF
TRBV11-2	once	TRBJ2-1	TRBD2	TGTGCCAGCAGCTTAACCTCTAGCGGGACGAATGAGCAGTTCTTC	CASSLTSSGTNEQFF
TRBV6-5	-	TRBJ1-4	TRBD1	TGTGCCAGCAGACCGGGACAGGGCGGCGAAAAACTGTTTTTT	CASRPGQGGEKLFF
TRBV10-1	few	TRBJ2-7	TRBD1	TGCGCCACCGGACAGGGGGCGGCGGAGCAGTACTTC	CATGQGAAEQYF
TRBV7-9	-	TRBJ2-5	TRBD2	TGTGCCAGCAGCTCGGGACTAGCGGGAGCAAGGGAGCAGTACTTC	CASSSGLAGAREQYF
TRBV5-1	-	TRBJ2-1	-	TGCGCCAGCAACGAGGTTACAAAGGAACAGCAGTTCTTC	CASNEVTKEQQFF
TRBV12-5	-	TRBJ2-1	TRBD1	TGTGCTAGTGGTTTGGGACAGGGGCTACCGGACGCGGAGCAGTTCTTC	CASGLGQGLPDAEQFF
TRBV28	-	TRBJ2-7	-	TGTGCCAGCAGAGAGGCGGGTGGTACCTACGAGCAGTACTTC	CASREAGGTYEQYF
TRBV7-2	-	TRBJ2-1	-	TGTGCCAGCAGCCCCCAGAGGATTGAGCAGTTCTTC	CASSPQRIEQFF
TRBV11-3	-	TRBJ2-1	TRBD2	TGTGCCAGCAGCTCCACCCGACTAGCGGGAAACAATGAGCAGTTCTTC	CASSSTRLAGNNEQFF
TRBV5-4	once	TRBJ2-7	-	TGTGCCAGCAGCTTGGATGGGAGCTCCTACGAGCAGTACTTC	CASSLDGSSYEQYF
TRBV2	few	TRBJ1-3	-	TGTGCCAGCAAGAGTGAGCAGGGCCATGGAAACACCATATATTTT	CASKSEQGHGNTIYF
TRBV5-4	-	TRBJ2-2	TRBD2	TGTGCCAGCAGCTGGGCTAGCGGGAGTACGGTCGGGGAGCTGTTTTTT	CASSWASGSTVGELFF
TRBV6-5	few	TRBJ1-2	-	TGTGCCAGCAGTGATACAGGGTATGGCTACACCTTC	CASSDTGYGYTF
TRBV7-6	-	TRBJ2-1	TRBD2	TGTGCCAGCAGGGGGGGGGCCCCGGGACTAGGCTTCACTTCCTACAATGAGCAGTTCTTC	CASRGGAPGLGFTSYNEQFF
TRBV11-3	-	TRBJ2-1	TRBD2	TGTGCCAGCAGCCTAGCGGGGTCCTACAATGAGCAGTTCTTC	CASSLAGSYNEQFF
TRBV10-2	-	TRBJ2-4	-	TGCGCCAGCAGTGAGTCGACCGGGTTGGGAAACATTCAGTACTTC	CASSESTGLGNIQYF
TRBV4-2	-	TRBJ2-1	TRBD2	TGTGCCAGCAGCCAAGATGGAGTAGCGGGGACAAATGAGCAGTTCTTC	CASSQDGVAGTNEQFF
TRBV10-3	-	TRBJ1-1	TRBD1	TGTGCCAACAGGGCCGGGACAGAGAACACTGAAGCTTTCTTT	CANRAGTENTEAFF
TRBV5-8	-	TRBJ2-7	TRBD2	TGTGCCAGCAGCGCGGGACTAGCGGGAGGAGATTTGGGCTACGAGCAGTACTTC	CASSAGLAGGDLGYEQYF
TRBV28	-	TRBJ2-7	TRBD2	TGTGCCAGCAGTGGTGGACACCCACCTCCGGGACTAGCGCGGTGGGCTGGTTACGAGCAGTACTTC	CASSGGHPPPGLARWAGYEQYF
TRBV7-6	few	TRBJ2-5	TRBD2	TGTGCCAGCAGCTTAGCGCTAGCGGGAACAGAGACCCAGTACTTC	CASSLALAGTETQYF
TRBV5-1	-	TRBJ2-7	-	TGCACCAGCAGGGGGGCCCTATACGAGCAGTACTTC	CTSRGALYEQYF
TRBV5-5	few	TRBJ1-1	TRBD1	TGTGCCAGCAGCGTAGACAGGGCCCTGAGAGCTTTCTTT	CASSVDRALRAFF
TRBV7-9	once	TRBJ2-1	-	TGTTCCAGCAGCTTAGCGCAGACTAGTGGATTGCATGGGTACAATGAGCAGTTCTTC	CSSSLAQTSGLHGYNEQFF
TRBV10-3	-	TRBJ2-3	-	TGTGCCATCAGTGCCGGACGGGGACAATCTAGCACAGATACGCAGTATTTT	CAISAGRGQSSTDTQYF
TRBV5-4	-	TRBJ1-1	-	TGTGCCAGCAGCTTGACGTTCGGGTTAGCGAACACTGAAGCTTTCTTT	CASSLTFGLANTEAFF